Listed here are 8 T cell receptor beta chains from one sample, sequenced in a study of cytomegalovirus exposure and HLA in healthy donors. Clones were sequenced by immunoSEQ multiplex PCR, and TCRdb holds only the in-frame ones, with some missing. The sample contains some 240,000 clones, about 86% of which appear only once. Sequenced material: PBMCs. The receptors were gathered from a woman aged 25 to 45 in good health and CMV-seropositive.

The V gene is TRBV5-1, the J gene TRBJ2-5; 8 positions agree with TRBD1. V lost 5 bases and J lost 2; bases outside the gene matches: 5. The CDR3 sequence is 14 residues long. Germline V CDR1 and CDR2: SGHRS, YFSETQ. DNA for the CDR3: TGCGCCAGCAGTTTACAGGGGGAACAAGAGACCCAGTACTTC. This translates into CASSLQGEQETQYF.

This clone was seen repeatedly, ten times or more. The chain combines TRBV10-3 with TRBJ2-7, with TRBD2 matching over 7 bases. The CDR3 covers 15 residues. From germline, CDR1 is ENHRY and CDR2 SYGVKD. V gave up 4 bases and J gave up 5 bases; unmatched junction bases: 11. The CDR3 DNA follows: TGTGCCATCAGTGGGGCTAGCGGTCTTGGAAACGAGCAGTACTTC. Its translation: CAISGASGLGNEQYF.

V usage is TRBV18 and J usage is TRBJ1-1; D is unclear. The CDR3 runs 14 residues. Trimming removed 3 bases at V and 0 bases at J, with 8 bases between. Germline assignment: CDR1 KGHSH and CDR2 LQKENI. The DNA of the CDR3 is TGTGCCAGCTCACCCCTGGCCATGAACACTGAAGCTTTCTTT. Translated: CASSPLAMNTEAFF.

The rearrangement uses TRBV28 and TRBJ1-5; D is undetermined. V was trimmed by 5 bases and J by 2 bases, leaving 13 bases between them. Germline V gene sequence: CDR1 MDHEN, CDR2 SYDVKM. The CDR3 extends over 15 amino acids. CDR3 protein: CASSPRSGGNQPQHF. Here the CDR3 DNA reads TGTGCCAGCAGTCCAAGATCCGGAGGCAATCAGCCCCAGCATTTT.

This chain connects TRBV29-1 to TRBJ1-1; D perhaps matches TRBD1 (6 bases). The germline CDR1 and CDR2 sequences are SQVTM and ANQGSEA. V shed 5 bases and J shed 0 bases, with 10 bases lying between them. CDR3 length equals 13 residues. The CDR3 DNA sequence: TGCAGCGTTAGACAGGAGATGAACACTGAAGCTTTCTTT. It is translated as CSVRQEMNTEAFF.

The chain's CDR3 is CASSEIDMNTEAFF. For the CDR3, the DNA is TGTGCCAGCAGTGAAATAGACATGAACACTGAAGCTTTCTTT. The chain couples TRBV2 to TRBJ1-1; D gene unclear. V was trimmed by 2 bases and J by 0 bases, leaving 7 bases between them. CDR1 and CDR2 (germline): SNHLY, FYNNEI. This CDR3 has 14 residues.

This rearrangement joins TRBV30 to TRBJ1-1; no firm D call. Trimming took off 6 bases at V and 10 bases at J, with 15 bases between the two ends. The CDR3 has 11 amino acids. The germline CDR1 and CDR2 sequences are GTSNPN and SVGIG (reference sequence). CDR3 sequence (DNA): TGTGCCTGCTCACTACGAGGCGGAGCTTTCTTT. Translating gives CACSLRGGAFF.

This sequence joins TRBV5-6 and TRBJ1-1, with D uncertain. V shed 8 bases and J shed 1 base, with 12 bases lying between them. CDR3 size: 13 residues. Germline CDR1 SGHDT, CDR2 YYEEEE. CDR3 DNA: TGTGCCAGAGGAGAGGTTCCGAACACTGAAGCTTTCTTT. Translation gives CARGEVPNTEAFF.